A selection of T cell receptor beta chains follows, all from one sample in a study of early T cells in non-severe SARS-CoV-2 infection. TCRdb used MiXCR to reprocess the 5' RACE reads, holding one entry per CDR3 protein. The sample consists of about 77,000 distinct CDR3 sequences, less than 5.5% of them appearing once. The sequenced sample was whole blood, obtained at baseline. These receptors originate from an adult who was a healthcare worker with PCR-confirmed SARS-CoV-2 infection or an uninfected control (not recorded which). CDR3s include the opening cysteine and the closing phenylalanine or tryptophan. The D gene is left open where the match is weak. Clone size, where shown, is once, few, many, or a class for clones that have expanded.

. many TRBJ1-5 TRBV18 CASSPGHSNQPQHF TGTGCCAGCTCACCGGGACATAGCAATCAGCCCCAGCATTTT
TRBD1 . TRBJ2-2 TRBV6-1 CASTPLLRQGATGELFF TGTGCCAGCACTCCCCTCTTAAGGCAGGGGGCGACCGGGGAGCTGTTTTTT
. many TRBJ2-5 TRBV25-1 CASLSGRAQETQYF TGTGCCAGCCTTTCCGGACGGGCGCAAGAGACCCAGTACTTC
TRBD2 few TRBJ2-7 TRBV4-1 CASSQTPGLAGGPLYEQYF TGCGCCAGCAGCCAGACGCCGGGACTAGCGGGAGGGCCCTTATACGAGCAGTACTTC
TRBD1 . TRBJ2-5 TRBV7-2 CASSSRQGRQETQYF TGTGCCAGCAGCTCCCGACAGGGTCGTCAAGAGACCCAGTACTTC
TRBD1 few TRBJ1-1 TRBV12-3/TRBV12-4 CASSPGTGSTEAFF TGTGCCAGCAGCCCTGGGACAGGGAGCACTGAAGCTTTCTTT
TRBD2 many TRBJ2-3 TRBV30 CAWSLPTSGRPDTQYF TGTGCCTGGAGCCTCCCGACTAGCGGGCGCCCAGATACGCAGTATTTT
. few TRBJ1-2 TRBV5-1 CASRNSADGYTF TGCGCCAGCAGAAATTCAGCGGATGGCTACACCTTC
. many TRBJ1-1 TRBV9 CASSVGSGTEAFF TGTGCCAGCAGCGTCGGAAGTGGCACTGAAGCTTTCTTT
. many TRBJ1-2 TRBV7-9 CASSLVGAFYGYTF TGTGCCAGCAGCTTAGTAGGGGCGTTCTATGGCTACACCTTC
. few TRBJ2-2 TRBV11-2 CASSLVGTARTGELFF TGTGCCAGCAGCTTAGTTGGGACCGCGCGGACCGGGGAGCTGTTTTTT